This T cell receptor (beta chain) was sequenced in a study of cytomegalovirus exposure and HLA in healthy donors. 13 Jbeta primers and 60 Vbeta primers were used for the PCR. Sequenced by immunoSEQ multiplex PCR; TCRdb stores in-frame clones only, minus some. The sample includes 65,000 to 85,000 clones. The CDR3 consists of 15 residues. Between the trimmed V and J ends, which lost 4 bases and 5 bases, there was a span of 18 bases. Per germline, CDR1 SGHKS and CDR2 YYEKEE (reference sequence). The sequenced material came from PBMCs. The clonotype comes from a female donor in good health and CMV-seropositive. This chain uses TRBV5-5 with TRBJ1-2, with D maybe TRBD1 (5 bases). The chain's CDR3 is CASSPLWQEGYGYTF. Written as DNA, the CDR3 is TGTGCCAGCAGCCCCCTTTGGCAGGAGGGGTATGGCTACACCTTC.